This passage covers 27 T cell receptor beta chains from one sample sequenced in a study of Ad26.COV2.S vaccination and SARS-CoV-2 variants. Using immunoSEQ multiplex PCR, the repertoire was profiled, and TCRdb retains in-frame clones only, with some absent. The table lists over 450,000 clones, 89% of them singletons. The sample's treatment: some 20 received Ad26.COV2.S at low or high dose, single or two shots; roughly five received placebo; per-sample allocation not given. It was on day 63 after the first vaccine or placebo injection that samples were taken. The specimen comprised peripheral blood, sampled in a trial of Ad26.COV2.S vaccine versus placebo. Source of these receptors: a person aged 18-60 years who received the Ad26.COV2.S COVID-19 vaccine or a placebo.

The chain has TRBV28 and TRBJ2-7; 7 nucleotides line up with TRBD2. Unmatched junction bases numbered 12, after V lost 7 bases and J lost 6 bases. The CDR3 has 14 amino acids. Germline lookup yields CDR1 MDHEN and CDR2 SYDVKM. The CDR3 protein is CASTQGGRAAEQYF. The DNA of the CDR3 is TGTGCCAGCACCCAGGGAGGGAGGGCCGCCGAGCAGTACTTC.

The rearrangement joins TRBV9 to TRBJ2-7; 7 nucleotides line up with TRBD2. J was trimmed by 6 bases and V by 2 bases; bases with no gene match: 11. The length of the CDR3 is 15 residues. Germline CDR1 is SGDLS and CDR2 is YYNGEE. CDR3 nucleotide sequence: TGTGCCAGCAGCGTCACCGCGGGAGCTCCTTCCGAGCAGTACTTC. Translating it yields CASSVTAGAPSEQYF.

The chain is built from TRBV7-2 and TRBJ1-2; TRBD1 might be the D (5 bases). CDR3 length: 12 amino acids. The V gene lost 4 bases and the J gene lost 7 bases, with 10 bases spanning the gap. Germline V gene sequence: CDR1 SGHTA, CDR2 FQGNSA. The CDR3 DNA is TGTGCCAGCAGCTCGGAAGGGGCTGGCTACACCTTC. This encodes CASSSEGAGYTF. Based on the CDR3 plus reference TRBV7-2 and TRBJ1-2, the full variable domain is GAGVSQSPSNKVTEKGKDVELRCDPISGHTALYWYRQSLGQGLEFLIYFQGNSAPDKSGLPSDRFSAERTGGSVSTLTIQRTQQEDSAVYLCASSSEGAGYTFGSGTRLTVV.

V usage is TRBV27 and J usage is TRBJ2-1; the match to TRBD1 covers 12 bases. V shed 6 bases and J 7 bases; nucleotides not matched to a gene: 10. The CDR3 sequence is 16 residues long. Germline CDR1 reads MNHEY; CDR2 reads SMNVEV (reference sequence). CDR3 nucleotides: TGTGCCAGCAGCCTCCTCCCGGGACAGGGGGCGAATGAGCAGTTCTTC. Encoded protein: CASSLLPGQGANEQFF.

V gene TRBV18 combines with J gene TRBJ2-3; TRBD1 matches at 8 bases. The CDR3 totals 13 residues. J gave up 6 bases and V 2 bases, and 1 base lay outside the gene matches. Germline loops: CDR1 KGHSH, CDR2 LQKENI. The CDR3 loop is CASSPGQGDTQYF. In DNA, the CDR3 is TGTGCCAGCTCACCAGGACAGGGCGATACGCAGTATTTT.

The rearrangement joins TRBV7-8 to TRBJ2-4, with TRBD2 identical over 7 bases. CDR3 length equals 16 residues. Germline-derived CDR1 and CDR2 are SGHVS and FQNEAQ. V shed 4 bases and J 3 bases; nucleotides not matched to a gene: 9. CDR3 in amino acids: CASSSERDRVKNIQYF. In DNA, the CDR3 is TGTGCCAGCAGCTCCGAGCGGGATAGGGTCAAAAACATTCAGTACTTC.

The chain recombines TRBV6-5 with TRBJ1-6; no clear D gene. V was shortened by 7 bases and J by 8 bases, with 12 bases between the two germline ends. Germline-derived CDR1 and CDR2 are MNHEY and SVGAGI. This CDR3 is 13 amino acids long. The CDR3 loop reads CASTRRADSPLHF. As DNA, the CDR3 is TGTGCCAGCACTAGAAGGGCGGATTCACCCCTCCACTTT.

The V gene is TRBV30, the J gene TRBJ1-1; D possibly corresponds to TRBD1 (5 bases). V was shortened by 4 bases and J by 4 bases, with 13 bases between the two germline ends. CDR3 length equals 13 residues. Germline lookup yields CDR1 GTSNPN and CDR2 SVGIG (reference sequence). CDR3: CAWNQGSGTEAFF. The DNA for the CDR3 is TGTGCCTGGAATCAGGGATCGGGCACTGAAGCTTTCTTT.

This CDR3 is CASSYVLAGVNEQFF. In DNA, the CDR3 is TGTGCCAGCAGTTACGTCCTAGCGGGAGTCAATGAGCAGTTCTTC. The chain links TRBV6-5 to TRBJ2-1; 10 bases fit TRBD2. The germline gives CDR1 MNHEY, CDR2 SVGAGI. The length of the CDR3 is 15 residues. V shed 2 bases and J 6 bases; nucleotides not matched to a gene: 4.

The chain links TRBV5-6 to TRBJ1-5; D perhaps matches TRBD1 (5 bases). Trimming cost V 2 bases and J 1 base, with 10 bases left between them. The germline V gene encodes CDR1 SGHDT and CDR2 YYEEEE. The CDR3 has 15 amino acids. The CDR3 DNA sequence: TGTGCCAGCAGCTTTGGGGGTTGGAGCAATCAGCCCCAGCATTTT. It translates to CASSFGGWSNQPQHF. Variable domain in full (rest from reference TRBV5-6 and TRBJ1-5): DAGVTQSPTHLIKTRGQQVTLRCSPKSGHDTVSWYQQALGQGPQFIFQYYEEEERQRGNFPDRFSGHQFPNYSSELNVNALLLGDSALYLCASSFGGWSNQPQHFGDGTRLSIL.

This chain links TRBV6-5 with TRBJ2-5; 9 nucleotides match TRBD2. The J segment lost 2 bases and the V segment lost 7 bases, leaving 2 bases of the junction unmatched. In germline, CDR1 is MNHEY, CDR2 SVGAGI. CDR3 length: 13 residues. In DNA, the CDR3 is TGTGCCAGCAACGCGGGGGGGCAAGAGACCCAGTACTTC. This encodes CASNAGGQETQYF.

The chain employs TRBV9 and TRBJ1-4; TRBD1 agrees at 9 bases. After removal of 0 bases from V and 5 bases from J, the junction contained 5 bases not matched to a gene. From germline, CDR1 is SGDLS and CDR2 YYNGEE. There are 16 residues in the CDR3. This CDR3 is CASSVELGQGNEKLFF. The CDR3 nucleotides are TGTGCCAGCAGCGTAGAGCTGGGACAGGGAAATGAAAAACTGTTTTTT.

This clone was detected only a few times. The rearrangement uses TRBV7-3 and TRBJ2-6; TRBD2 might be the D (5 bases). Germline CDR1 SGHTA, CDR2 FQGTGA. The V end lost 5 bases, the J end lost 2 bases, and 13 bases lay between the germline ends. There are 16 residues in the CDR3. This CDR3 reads CASSPAFGAGANVLTF. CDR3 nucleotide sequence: TGTGCCAGCAGCCCAGCTTTCGGGGCTGGGGCCAACGTCCTGACTTTC.

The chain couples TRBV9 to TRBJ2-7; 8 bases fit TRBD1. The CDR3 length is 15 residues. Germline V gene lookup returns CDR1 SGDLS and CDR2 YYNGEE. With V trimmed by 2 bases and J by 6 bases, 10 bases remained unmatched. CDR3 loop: CASSVQAQGAGEQYF. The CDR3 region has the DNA TGTGCCAGCAGCGTCCAAGCCCAGGGGGCGGGCGAGCAGTACTTC.

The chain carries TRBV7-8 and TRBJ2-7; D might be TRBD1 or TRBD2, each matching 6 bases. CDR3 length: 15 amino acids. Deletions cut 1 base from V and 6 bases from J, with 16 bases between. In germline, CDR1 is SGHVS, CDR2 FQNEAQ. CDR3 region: CASSLGGGRAGEQYF. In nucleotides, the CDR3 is TGTGCCAGCAGCTTAGGAGGGGGGCGCGCTGGCGAGCAGTACTTC. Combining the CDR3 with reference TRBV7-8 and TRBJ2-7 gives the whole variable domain GAGVSQSPRYKVAKRGQDVALRCDPISGHVSLFWYQQALGQGPEFLTYFQNEAQLDKSGLPSDRFFAERPEGSVSTLKIQRTQQEDSAVYLCASSLGGGRAGEQYFGPGTRLTVT.

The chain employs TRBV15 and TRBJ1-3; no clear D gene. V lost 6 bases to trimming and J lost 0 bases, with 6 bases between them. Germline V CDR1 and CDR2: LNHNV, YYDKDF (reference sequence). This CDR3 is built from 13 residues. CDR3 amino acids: CATRPFSGNTIYF. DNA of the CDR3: TGTGCCACCAGGCCTTTCTCTGGAAACACCATATATTTT.

The CDR3 DNA sequence: TGTGCCAGCAGGGGCACCGGGGAGCTGTTTTTT. It codes for CASRGTGELFF. The chain recombines TRBV2 with TRBJ2-2; D gene ambiguous. This CDR3 has 11 residues. Deletions cut 6 bases from V and 4 bases from J, with 3 bases between. From germline, CDR1 is SNHLY and CDR2 FYNNEI.

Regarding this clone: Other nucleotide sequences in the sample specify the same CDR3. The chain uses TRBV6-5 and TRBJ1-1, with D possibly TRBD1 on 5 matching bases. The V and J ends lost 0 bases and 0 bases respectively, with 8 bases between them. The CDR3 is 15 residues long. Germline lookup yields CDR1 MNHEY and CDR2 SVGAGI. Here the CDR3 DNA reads TGTGCCAGCAGTTACTCTGGGGCCATGAACACTGAAGCTTTCTTT. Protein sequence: CASSYSGAMNTEAFF.

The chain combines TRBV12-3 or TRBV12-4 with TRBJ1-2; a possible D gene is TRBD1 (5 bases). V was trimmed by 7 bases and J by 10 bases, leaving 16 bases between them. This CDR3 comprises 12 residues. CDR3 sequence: CASTRGGIVYTF. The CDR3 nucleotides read TGTGCCAGCACAAGGGGCGGGATAGTCTACACCTTC.

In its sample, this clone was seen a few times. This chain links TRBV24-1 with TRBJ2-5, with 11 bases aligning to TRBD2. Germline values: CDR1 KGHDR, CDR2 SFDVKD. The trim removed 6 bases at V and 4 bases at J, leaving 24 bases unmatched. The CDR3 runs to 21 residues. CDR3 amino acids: CATSRGLVLAGAEESGETQYF. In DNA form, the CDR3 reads TGTGCCACCAGTCGAGGGCTCGTACTAGCGGGAGCTGAGGAGTCTGGAGAGACCCAGTACTTC.

This CDR3 reads CASRTQGFEQYF. In nucleotides, the CDR3 is TGTGCCAGCAGAACACAGGGCTTCGAGCAGTACTTC. The J gene is TRBJ2-7, the V gene TRBV28, with D possibly TRBD1 on 6 matching bases. Germline V lookup: CDR1 MDHEN, CDR2 SYDVKM. V lost 6 bases and J 6 bases, leaving 12 bases between the germline ends. The CDR3 spans 12 residues.

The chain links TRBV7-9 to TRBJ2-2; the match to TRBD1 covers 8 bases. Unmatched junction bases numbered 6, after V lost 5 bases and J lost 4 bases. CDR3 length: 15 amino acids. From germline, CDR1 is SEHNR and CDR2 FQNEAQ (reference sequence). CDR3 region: CASSPDRGGTGELFF. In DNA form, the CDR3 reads TGTGCCAGCAGCCCCGACAGGGGAGGCACCGGGGAGCTGTTTTTT.

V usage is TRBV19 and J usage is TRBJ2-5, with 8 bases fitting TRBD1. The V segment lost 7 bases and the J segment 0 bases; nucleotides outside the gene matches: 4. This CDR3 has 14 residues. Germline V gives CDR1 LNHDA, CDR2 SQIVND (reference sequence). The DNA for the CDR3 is TGTGCCAGTAATGACAGGGGTAACCAAGAGACCCAGTACTTC. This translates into CASNDRGNQETQYF. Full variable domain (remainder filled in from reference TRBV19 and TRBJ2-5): DGGITQSPKYLFRKEGQNVTLSCEQNLNHDAMYWYRQDPGQGLRLIYYSQIVNDFQKGDIAEGYSVSREKKESFPLTVTSAQKNPTAFYLCASNDRGNQETQYFGPGTRLLVL.

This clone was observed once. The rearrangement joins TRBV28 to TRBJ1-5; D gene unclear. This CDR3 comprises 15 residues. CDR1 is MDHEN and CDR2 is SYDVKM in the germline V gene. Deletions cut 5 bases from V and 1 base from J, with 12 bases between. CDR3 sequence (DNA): TGTGCCAGCAGTCTACAACCCCTAAGCAATCAGCCCCAGCATTTT. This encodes CASSLQPLSNQPQHF.

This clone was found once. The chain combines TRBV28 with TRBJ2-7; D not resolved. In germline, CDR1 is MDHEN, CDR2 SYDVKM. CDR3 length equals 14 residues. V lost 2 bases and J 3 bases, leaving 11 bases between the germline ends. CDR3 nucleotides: TGTGCCAGCAGTTTAGTTCCTTGGGGCTACGAGCAGTACTTC. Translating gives CASSLVPWGYEQYF.

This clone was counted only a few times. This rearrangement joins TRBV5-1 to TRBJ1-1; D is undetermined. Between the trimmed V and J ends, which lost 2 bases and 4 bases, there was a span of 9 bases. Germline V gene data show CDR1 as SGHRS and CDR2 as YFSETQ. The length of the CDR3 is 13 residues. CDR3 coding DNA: TGCGCCAGCAGCTTAGGTCAGAGCACTGAAGCTTTCTTT. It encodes CASSLGQSTEAFF.

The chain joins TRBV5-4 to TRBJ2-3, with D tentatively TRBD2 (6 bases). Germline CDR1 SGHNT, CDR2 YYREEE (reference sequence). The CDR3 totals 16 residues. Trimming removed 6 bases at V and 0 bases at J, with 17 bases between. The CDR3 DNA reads TGTGCCAGCACCCCCTCCAGGAGGGAGAGCACAGATACGCAGTATTTT. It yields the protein CASTPSRRESTDTQYF.